The 4 T cell receptor beta chains below were found in one sample sequenced in a study of PD-1 blockade in classical Hodgkin lymphoma. Each patient's relapse followed autologous stem cell transplantation, and brentuximab vedotin exposure varied. Produced via immunoSEQ multiplex PCR; TCRdb's table is partial and in-frame only. The sample includes 9,000 to 13,000 clones, approximately 80% of them seen just once. This sample comprised peripheral blood mononuclear cells (PBMCs), obtained at baseline. The origin of the receptors is a human donor with classical Hodgkin lymphoma.

The CDR3: CASSLQGFSYNEQFF. DNA of the CDR3: TGTGCCAGCTCACTTCAGGGGTTCTCCTACAATGAGCAGTTCTTC. The rearrangement links TRBV18 to TRBJ2-1; the D gene is possibly TRBD1 (6 bases). CDR3 size: 15 residues. Trimming took off 4 bases at V and 0 bases at J, with 10 bases between the two ends. Looked up from germline, CDR1 is KGHSH and CDR2 is LQKENI.

The chain couples TRBV7-2 to TRBJ2-7, with D perhaps assigned TRBD1 or TRBD2 (5 bases each). Trimming took off 1 base at V and 2 bases at J, with 12 bases between the two ends. The CDR3 loop spans 15 amino acids. Germline CDR1 and CDR2: SGHTA and FQGNSA. The CDR3 sequence is CASSLVGQGPYEQYF. The CDR3 DNA reads TGTGCCAGCAGCTTAGTAGGGCAGGGACCCTACGAGCAGTACTTC.

The gene calls are TRBV19 and TRBJ2-5, with unresolved D. V lost 6 bases and J lost 2, with 10 bases in between. Germline assignment: CDR1 LNHDA and CDR2 SQIVND (reference sequence). This CDR3 is built from 13 residues. The CDR3 region is CASRVAGQETQYF. The CDR3 coding sequence is TGTGCCAGTAGAGTGGCTGGACAAGAGACCCAGTACTTC. Full variable domain (rest looked up from reference TRBV19 and TRBJ2-5): DGGITQSPKYLFRKEGQNVTLSCEQNLNHDAMYWYRQDPGQGLRLIYYSQIVNDFQKGDIAEGYSVSREKKESFPLTVTSAQKNPTAFYLCASRVAGQETQYFGPGTRLLVL.

This clone was observed a single time. This chain joins TRBV15 and TRBJ1-3, with a tentative D call TRBD1 (5 bases). The CDR3 spans 18 residues. Germline CDR1 LNHNV, CDR2 YYDKDF (reference sequence). V was cut by 2 bases and J by 0 bases, with 17 bases left in between. CDR3 DNA: TGTGCCACCAGCAGAAGGAGGGACGGATTCTCCTCTGGAAACACCATATATTTT. The encoded protein is CATSRRRDGFSSGNTIYF.